The 21 T cell receptor beta chains reported below all come from one sample, sequenced in a study of blood T cell repertoires in COVID-19. Libraries were prepared by immunoSEQ multiplex PCR; TCRdb keeps only in-frame clonotypes and omits some of them. This table holds about 55,000 clones, approximately 90% found once. Sequencing was done on a sample of peripheral blood. All receptors come from a man aged 35-49 years with acute or convalescent COVID-19.

This chain links TRBV10-3 with TRBJ2-2; 9 nucleotides align to TRBD2. Germline values: CDR1 ENHRY, CDR2 SYGVKD. The CDR3 has 17 amino acids. V shed 2 bases, J shed 4 bases, and the junction held 8 bases outside the gene matches. CDR3: CAISEGASGKFTGELFF. The CDR3 DNA reads as TGTGCCATCAGTGAGGGGGCTAGCGGGAAGTTCACCGGGGAGCTGTTTTTT.

The chain uses TRBV19 and TRBJ1-1; no firm D call. The germline gives CDR1 LNHDA, CDR2 SQIVND (reference sequence). CDR3 length equals 15 residues. V was clipped by 1 base and J by 4 bases, with 13 bases between them. The CDR3 region has the DNA TGTGCCAGTAGTATAGGTGGTACGGGGTTCACTGAAGCTTTCTTT. Protein: CASSIGGTGFTEAFF. Drawing the rest from reference TRBV19 and TRBJ1-1, the complete variable domain is DGGITQSPKYLFRKEGQNVTLSCEQNLNHDAMYWYRQDPGQGLRLIYYSQIVNDFQKGDIAEGYSVSREKKESFPLTVTSAQKNPTAFYLCASSIGGTGFTEAFFGQGTRLTVV.

The J gene is TRBJ1-4, the V gene TRBV29-1, with TRBD1 matching over 11 bases. V was clipped by 6 bases and J by 8 bases; unmatched bases: 20. The germline gives CDR1 SQVTM, CDR2 ANQGSEA. The CDR3 contains 18 residues. The CDR3 coding sequence is TGCAGCGTCTGCAACCCACTGGGGACAGGGGGTAAAGAGGAAAAACTGTTTTTT. Amino acids: CSVCNPLGTGGKEEKLFF.

CDR3: CASSQERSTHEQYF. For the CDR3, the DNA is TGTGCCAGCAGCCAAGAAAGGAGCACGCACGAGCAGTACTTC. The rearrangement links TRBV7-9 to TRBJ2-7; D gene uncertain. The CDR3 sequence is 14 residues long. V lost 5 bases and J lost 5, with 16 bases in between. Looked up from germline, CDR1 is SEHNR and CDR2 is FQNEAQ (reference sequence).

The CDR3 region has the DNA TGTGCCAGCAGCCCTACGAACTCTGGAAACACCATATATTTT. It encodes CASSPTNSGNTIYF. The chain combines TRBV7-9 with TRBJ1-3, with D uncertain. V was shortened by 5 bases and J by 0 bases, with 8 bases between the two germline ends. The length of the CDR3 is 14 residues. CDR1 SEHNR and CDR2 FQNEAQ come from the germline V gene (reference sequence).

A note on this clone: Germline and junction disagree at one end, which may indicate a read error. This chain uses TRBV6-1 with TRBJ2-1, with TRBD1 matching 7 bases. Germline V gene data show CDR1 as MNHNS and CDR2 as SASEGT. The CDR3 loop spans 15 amino acids. The CDR3: CASSQAGGEYNEQFF. In nucleotides, the CDR3 is TGTGCCAGCAGTCAAGCAGGGGGAGAATACAATGAGCAGTTCTTC.

The chain combines TRBV10-3 with TRBJ1-5; D uncertain. Trimming took off 10 bases at V and 4 bases at J, with 11 bases between the two ends. The CDR3 spans 12 residues. CDR1 is ENHRY, CDR2 SYGVKD, per germline. The CDR3 sequence is CANWGGNQPQHF. The CDR3 DNA follows: TGTGCCAACTGGGGAGGAAATCAGCCCCAGCATTTT.

CDR3 in DNA: TGCGCCAGCAGCTTGGTTAGCGGCTCCTACAATGAGCAGTTCTTC. Its translation is CASSLVSGSYNEQFF. This sequence joins TRBV5-1 and TRBJ2-1; TRBD2 might be the D (6 bases). Trimming left V 0 bases short and J 0 bases short, with 7 bases between. The CDR3 contains 15 residues. CDR1 and CDR2 (germline): SGHRS, YFSETQ.

The V and J genes are TRBV29-1 and TRBJ2-1, with 8 bases that match TRBD2. This CDR3 region has 13 residues. Germline CDR1 reads SQVTM; CDR2 reads ANQGSEA. V lost 5 bases to trimming and J lost 6 bases; unmatched junction nucleotides: 6. CDR3 sequence: CSVRASGLNEQFF. CDR3 sequence (DNA): TGCAGCGTTAGGGCTAGCGGGCTCAATGAGCAGTTCTTC.

V gene TRBV5-1 combines with J gene TRBJ2-1; TRBD2 might be the D (6 bases). There are 13 residues in the CDR3. Germline-derived CDR1 and CDR2 are SGHRS and YFSETQ. Trimming removed 7 bases from V and 5 bases from J, with 13 bases in between. The CDR3 bases are TGCGCCAGCTCGGCGGGAATGAACAATGAGCAGTTCTTC. Residues: CASSAGMNNEQFF. Supplemented by reference TRBV5-1 and TRBJ2-1, the full variable domain reads KAGVTQTPRYLIKTRGQQVTLSCSPISGHRSVSWYQQTPGQGLQFLFEYFSETQRNKGNFPGRFSGRQFSNSRSEMNVSTLELGDSALYLCASSAGMNNEQFFGPGTRLTVL.

The chain combines TRBV11-2 with TRBJ2-7, with 12 bases identical to TRBD2. This CDR3 is 17 amino acids long. Germline CDR1 reads SGHAT; CDR2 reads FQNNGV. Trimming took 2 bases from V and 0 from J; bases not matched to a gene: 5. The CDR3 sequence: CASSLTRTSGNSYEQYF. The CDR3 coding sequence is TGTGCCAGCAGCTTAACTCGGACTAGCGGGAACTCCTACGAGCAGTACTTC.

The gene calls are TRBV19 and TRBJ2-1, with D possibly being TRBD1 (6 bases). The germline CDR1 and CDR2 sequences are LNHDA and SQIVND (reference sequence). V lost 2 bases, J lost 10 bases, and 6 bases lay in between. This CDR3 comprises 11 residues. The CDR3 protein is CASSIRGEQFF. The CDR3 coding sequence is TGTGCCAGTAGTATAAGGGGGGAGCAGTTCTTC.

V and J are TRBV6-2 or TRBV6-3 and TRBJ1-4; TRBD1 is a possible D gene (6 bases). V lost 4 bases to trimming and J lost 7 bases, with 28 bases between them. Germline assignment: CDR1 MNHEY and CDR2 SVGEGT. The CDR3 contains 19 residues. This CDR3 reads CASSSQPAGQRPFFEKLFF. The DNA for the CDR3 is TGTGCCAGCAGTTCTCAACCCGCCGGACAGAGGCCATTTTTTGAAAAACTGTTTTTT.

This clone has just one count. This chain connects TRBV5-1 to TRBJ2-7, with 8 bases lining up with TRBD1. V shed 0 bases and J 5 bases; nucleotides not matched to a gene: 4. This CDR3 has 14 amino acids. Germline CDR1 reads SGHRS; CDR2 reads YFSETQ. The CDR3 bases are TGCGCCAGCAGCTTGGGACAGGGGCACGACGAGCAGTACTTC. This sequence encodes CASSLGQGHDEQYF. Drawing the rest from reference TRBV5-1 and TRBJ2-7, the complete variable domain is KAGVTQTPRYLIKTRGQQVTLSCSPISGHRSVSWYQQTPGQGLQFLFEYFSETQRNKGNFPGRFSGRQFSNSRSEMNVSTLELGDSALYLCASSLGQGHDEQYFGPGTRLTVT.

This chain links TRBV10-1 with TRBJ2-1; 9 nucleotides agree with TRBD1. The germline V gene encodes CDR1 WNHNN and CDR2 SYGVQD (reference sequence). The CDR3 has 16 amino acids. J lost 3 bases, V lost 0 bases, and 3 bases had no gene match. This CDR3 reads CASSESTGGLYNEQFF. DNA for the CDR3: TGCGCCAGCAGTGAGTCAACAGGGGGCCTCTACAATGAGCAGTTCTTC.

The chain is built from TRBV24-1 and TRBJ2-3; D is possibly TRBD2 (6 bases). The CDR3 runs 16 residues. The germline V and J ends were trimmed by 4 bases and 10 bases, with 23 bases remaining between them. The V gene's germline CDR1 is KGHDR and CDR2 SFDVKD. The DNA of the CDR3 is TGTGCCACCAGTGACCCGGGCCGGGACTCCCTCCACGCGCAGTATTTT. Its translation: CATSDPGRDSLHAQYF.

The chain uses TRBV5-6 and TRBJ2-1; maybe TRBD2 (5 bases). V dropped 0 bases and J dropped 5 bases, with 15 bases sitting between them. The germline V gene encodes CDR1 SGHDT and CDR2 YYEEEE. The CDR3 contains 16 residues. CDR3 bases: TGTGCCAGCAGCTTGGTGGCCGGGGTACTGGACAATGAGCAGTTCTTC. This codes for CASSLVAGVLDNEQFF.

The table lists this clone with a few counts. The CDR3 protein is CASSRFGTGSNTGELFF. The CDR3 DNA follows: TGTGCCAGCAGTCGGTTTGGGACAGGCTCGAACACCGGGGAGCTGTTTTTT. The chain employs TRBV6-4 and TRBJ2-2; 8 bases align to TRBD1. The CDR3 sequence is 17 residues long. The junction had 8 bases not matched to a gene; V was cut back by 5 bases and J by 0 bases. Germline V lookup: CDR1 MRHNA, CDR2 SNTAGT.

This clone has only a few counts. V is TRBV4-3 and J is TRBJ2-1; TRBD1 aligns across 9 bases. V gave up 2 bases and J gave up 6 bases; unmatched junction bases: 8. This CDR3 contains 16 residues. CDR1 and CDR2 (germline): LGHNA, YSLEER. CDR3 sequence: CASSQTGTGMGNEQFF. The CDR3 DNA reads TGCGCCAGCAGCCAAACAGGGACAGGGATGGGCAATGAGCAGTTCTTC.

The chain joins TRBV30 to TRBJ2-3, with 8 nucleotides matching TRBD2. V shed 2 bases, J shed 6 bases, and the junction held 7 bases outside the gene matches. The CDR3 is 14 amino acids. Germline lookup yields CDR1 GTSNPN and CDR2 SVGIG (reference sequence). In nucleotides, the CDR3 is TGTGCCTGGAGTCGCGGCGGGAGGTCCGATACGCAGTATTTT. This encodes CAWSRGGRSDTQYF.

This chain uses TRBV7-2 with TRBJ1-1, with D perhaps TRBD1 (6 bases). Germline lookup yields CDR1 SGHTA and CDR2 FQGNSA. The CDR3 extends over 15 amino acids. V lost 2 bases and J 1 base, leaving 11 bases between the germline ends. CDR3 sequence: CASSLRGGGNTEAFF. For the CDR3, the DNA is TGTGCCAGCAGCTTAAGGGGAGGGGGGAACACTGAAGCTTTCTTT.